The present T cell receptor (beta chain) was sequenced within a study of identical twins. V gave up 8 bases and J gave up 5 bases, with 11 bases separating them. The V gene's germline CDR1 is MNHEY and CDR2 SVGAGI. CDR3 length: 12 residues. This clonotype has only a few counts. What it binds is unknown. Notes on the study in general: Cord blood beta clonotypes that were abundant carried fewer insertions, and memory repertoires showed no such trend. Weaker excess sharing between twins was seen in beta out-of-frame sequences. Without tracking the same donors, conclusions rested on cross-sectional statistical analysis.

With template switching, a universal primer site was added, and the cDNA carried unique molecular identifiers. TCRdb reprocessed the 5' RACE reads with MiXCR, giving one entry per CDR3 protein. The data show fewer than 800,000 distinct CDR3 sequences, with less than 9% seen just once and about 1.5% held by the top ten. The same data also went into a second study, on yellow fever vaccine responses in identical twins.

The sample consisted of PBMCs. This clonotype was obtained from a woman aged 18 to 35 in good health. The V and J genes are TRBV6-5 and TRBJ2-3, with a possible D match to TRBD1 (5 bases). The CDR3 DNA sequence: TGTGCCAGCCGTAGCCAGGGAGATACGCAGTATTTT. Translation: CASRSQGDTQYF.